The TCR beta chain under discussion was sequenced for a study of blood T cell repertoires in COVID-19. Study summary: Samples taken during acute and convalescent COVID-19 were collected in the United States, Italy and Spain. Sources were T cells, B-cell-depleted T cells, or PBMCs; the material itself was cDNA or gDNA.

Original handling: Scientists estimated how many nucleated cells there were by amplifying reference gene primers. Repertoires were generated with immunoSEQ multiplex PCR, while TCRdb's copy carries only in-frame clones and drops some. For V, J and clone size, that table is used; D and trimming come from the DNA. This table has about 160,000 clones, more than 65% appearing once. The CDR3 loop spans 15 amino acids. V lost 5 bases to trimming and J lost 7 bases; unmatched junction nucleotides: 11. Germline values: CDR1 MNHNY, CDR2 SVGAGI (reference sequence). Each participant's cohort was designated according to participant-reported clinical history.

The sequencing sample was made of PBMCs or T cells enriched from blood (not recorded which). This sequence was found in a woman in her thirties or forties with acute COVID-19. The chain recombines TRBV6-6 with TRBJ2-4; 7 nucleotides line up with TRBD2. CDR3 coding DNA: TGTGCCAGCAGTGACCCGGCGCTAGCGGTTAACATTCAGTACTTC. Encoded protein: CASSDPALAVNIQYF.